This paragraph covers one T cell receptor beta chain sequence. Its target is not known. Unmatched junction bases numbered 4, after V lost 9 bases and J lost 8 bases. The CDR3 covers 13 residues. Per the germline V gene, CDR1 is MGHDK and CDR2 is SYGVNS. This sample was taken from a study of shared clonotypes between healthy human individuals. Regarding the study as a whole: Few donors limited the genetic and exposure-history diversity represented.

Assay used: immunoSEQ multiplex PCR; TCRdb lists only in-frame clones, some missing. This table has more than 2 million clones, more than 90% appearing once. The chain links TRBV25-1 to TRBJ1-4; 12 bases map to TRBD1. The sequence was collected from a man in his late teens or twenties in good health. Sequencing was carried out using naive CD4+ T cells sorted from blood. Subset here: CD45RA+ positively selected. The CDR3 sequence is CASAGTGGEKLFF. CDR3 bases: TGTGCCAGTGCCGGGACAGGGGGCGAAAAACTGTTTTTT.